Listed here are 14 T cell receptor beta chains from one sample, sequenced in a study of cytomegalovirus exposure and HLA in healthy donors. Generated by immunoSEQ multiplex PCR, the TCRdb table keeps only in-frame clones and is missing some. The data contain approximately 110,000 clones, 90% to 95% of them singletons. The source material was PBMCs. These receptors all come from a woman between 18 and 30 years old in good health and CMV-seronegative.

V is TRBV2 and J is TRBJ2-5; weak D call: TRBD1 (5 bases). V gave up 7 bases and J gave up 2 bases, with 14 bases separating them. CDR3 length: 14 amino acids. Per germline, CDR1 SNHLY and CDR2 FYNNEI. CDR3 loop: CASKGRQGQETQYF. Here the CDR3 DNA reads TGTGCCAGCAAGGGTCGGCAGGGTCAAGAGACCCAGTACTTC.

The V gene is TRBV15, the J gene TRBJ2-7; a possible D gene is TRBD2 (7 bases). Germline V gives CDR1 LNHNV, CDR2 YYDKDF (reference sequence). The CDR3 covers 15 residues. Trimming removed 4 bases from V and 3 bases from J, with 16 bases in between. CDR3 protein: CATSKGGTIYYEQYF. CDR3 nucleotides: TGTGCCACCAGCAAAGGGGGGACTATCTACTACGAGCAGTACTTC.

This chain joins TRBV4-1 and TRBJ2-7; weak D call: TRBD2 (6 bases). The CDR3 runs to 17 residues. CDR1 MGHRA and CDR2 YSYEKL come from the germline V gene. V lost 2 bases and J 1 base, leaving 18 bases between the germline ends. The CDR3 nucleotides are TGCGCCAGCAGCCAAAAGCACGGGACGGAGGGATCCTACGAGCAGTACTTC. Translating it yields CASSQKHGTEGSYEQYF.

The genes are TRBV28 and TRBJ1-1; no clear D. The germline V gene has CDR1 MDHEN and CDR2 SYDVKM. V lost 1 base to trimming and J lost 1 base, with 7 bases between them. The CDR3 has 14 residues. The CDR3 nucleotides are TGTGCCAGCAGTTTATCCAATCAGAACACTGAAGCTTTCTTT. Amino acid sequence: CASSLSNQNTEAFF.

V gene TRBV27 combines with J gene TRBJ1-1, with a tentative D call TRBD1 (5 bases). CDR1 MNHEY and CDR2 SMNVEV come from the germline V gene (reference sequence). The CDR3 consists of 15 residues. V lost 6 bases to trimming and J lost 3 bases, with 17 bases between them. The CDR3 region has the DNA TGTGCCAGCAGAGCTGGTGGGGAGGGGCACACTGAAGCTTTCTTT. Translated: CASRAGGEGHTEAFF.

This clone was seen a few times. The gene calls are TRBV28 and TRBJ2-7, with D hard to call. CDR1 is MDHEN and CDR2 is SYDVKM in the germline V gene. The CDR3 runs to 13 residues. V lost 7 bases and J 7 bases, leaving 17 bases between the germline ends. CDR3 DNA sequence: TGTGCCAGCAATAAAGAACGCCCAGGTGAGCAGTACTTC. It codes for CASNKERPGEQYF.

This rearrangement joins TRBV19 to TRBJ2-1; no clear D. Trimming cost V 3 bases and J 1 base, with 10 bases left between them. The CDR3 has 15 residues. CDR1 and CDR2 (germline): LNHDA, SQIVND (reference sequence). CDR3 residues: CASSIRLSSYNEQFF. CDR3 DNA sequence: TGTGCCAGTAGTATTCGGTTGAGTTCCTACAATGAGCAGTTCTTC. The full variable domain, with the rest looked up from reference TRBV19 and TRBJ2-1, is DGGITQSPKYLFRKEGQNVTLSCEQNLNHDAMYWYRQDPGQGLRLIYYSQIVNDFQKGDIAEGYSVSREKKESFPLTVTSAQKNPTAFYLCASSIRLSSYNEQFFGPGTRLTVL.

The gene calls are TRBV6-1 and TRBJ1-3; D gene unclear. The V end was cut by 2 bases, the J end by 0 bases, with 11 bases between. This CDR3 is 16 amino acids long. CDR1 is MNHNS and CDR2 is SASEGT in the germline V gene. The DNA of the CDR3 is TGTGCCAGCAGTGAAATGGCAGGCTACTCTGGAAACACCATATATTTT. Translating gives CASSEMAGYSGNTIYF.

The rearrangement joins TRBV5-4 to TRBJ2-7; TRBD1 aligns across 9 bases. Losses at the gene ends were 3 bases for V and 5 bases for J; bases not matched to a gene: 12. CDR3 size: 16 residues. The germline V gene has CDR1 SGHNT and CDR2 YYREEE (reference sequence). CDR3 DNA sequence: TGTGCCAGCAGCTCCGGCACCGGGACAGGGATTGACGAGCAGTACTTC. It codes for CASSSGTGTGIDEQYF.

CDR3 amino acids: CAWSVGLPYEQYF. As DNA, the CDR3 is TGTGCCTGGAGTGTGGGACTCCCCTACGAGCAGTACTTC. The chain employs TRBV30 and TRBJ2-7, with TRBD2 as a possible D gene (6 bases). The CDR3 covers 13 residues. Germline values: CDR1 GTSNPN, CDR2 SVGIG (reference sequence). With 0 bases removed from V and 2 bases from J, the gap between germline ends came to 8 bases.

V gene TRBV9 combines with J gene TRBJ1-5; D may be TRBD1 (6 bases). V was clipped by 9 bases and J by 5 bases, with 21 bases between them. The CDR3 covers 15 residues. Per the germline V gene, CDR1 is SGDLS and CDR2 is YYNGEE. Here the CDR3 reads CATKMRQVADQPQHF. Here the CDR3 DNA reads TGTGCCACAAAAATGCGACAGGTGGCTGATCAGCCCCAGCATTTT. The full variable domain, rest sourced from reference TRBV9 and TRBJ1-5, is DSGVTQTPKHLITATGQRVTLRCSPRSGDLSVYWYQQSLDQGLQFLIQYYNGEERAKGNILERFSAQQFPDLHSELNLSSLELGDSALYFCATKMRQVADQPQHFGDGTRLSIL.

This chain uses TRBV7-2 with TRBJ2-3; D unclear. Germline-derived CDR1 and CDR2 are SGHTA and FQGNSA. The CDR3 loop spans 15 amino acids. V was clipped by 3 bases and J by 0 bases, with 10 bases between them. The CDR3 DNA reads as TGTGCCAGCAGCTTCGTGAGCCGGAGCACAGATACGCAGTATTTT. It yields the protein CASSFVSRSTDTQYF.

V and J are TRBV10-1 and TRBJ2-2; TRBD2 is a possible D gene (5 bases). V was cut by 6 bases and J by 7 bases, with 9 bases left in between. In germline, CDR1 is WNHNN, CDR2 SYGVQD (reference sequence). The CDR3 has 12 residues. The CDR3 reads CASSEGSGELFF. In DNA form, the CDR3 reads TGCGCCAGCAGCGAGGGTAGCGGGGAGCTGTTTTTT.

This clone has a handful of counts. The V and J genes are TRBV6-5 and TRBJ1-4, with D perhaps TRBD1 (6 bases). Trimming stripped 6 bases from V and 2 bases from J, with 7 bases between. The CDR3 loop spans 13 amino acids. Germline CDR1 and CDR2: MNHEY and SVGAGI. The DNA for the CDR3 is TGTGCCAGCAGCACAGGGACTAATGAAAAACTGTTTTTT. It yields the protein CASSTGTNEKLFF.